The 13 T cell receptor beta chains given below trace back to one sample, sequenced in a study of OX40 agonist ivuxolimab in advanced cancers. Generated by immunoSEQ multiplex PCR, the TCRdb table keeps only in-frame clones and is missing some. This table has over 65,000 clones, approximately 92% appearing once. Sequencing used CD4+ or CD8+ T cells sorted from blood, obtained in a trial of the OX40 agonist ivuxolimab. Receptor source: an adult with an advanced solid tumor such as melanoma, head and neck, liver or kidney cancer.

This clone occurred once. The chain is built from TRBV5-1 and TRBJ1-4; weak D call: TRBD1 (6 bases). There are 16 residues in the CDR3. The V and J ends lost 4 bases and 0 bases respectively, with 13 bases between them. Germline assignment: CDR1 SGHRS and CDR2 YFSETQ. This CDR3 reads CASSQGQISTNEKLFF. Here the CDR3 DNA reads TGCGCCAGCAGCCAAGGACAGATCTCAACTAATGAAAAACTGTTTTTT.

The table lists this clone with a count of one. The genes are TRBV7-2 and TRBJ1-1; D might be TRBD1 (6 bases). The V and J ends lost 9 bases and 4 bases respectively, with 18 bases between them. Germline loops: CDR1 SGHTA, CDR2 FQGNSA. This CDR3 comprises 14 residues. The CDR3 protein is CASARGAWGTEAFF. The CDR3 DNA reads TGTGCCAGTGCGAGGGGGGCCTGGGGCACTGAAGCTTTCTTT.

The chain carries TRBV6-1 and TRBJ1-4, with D unresolved. Deletions cut 6 bases from V and 5 bases from J, with 7 bases between. Germline assignment: CDR1 MNHNS and CDR2 SASEGT. The CDR3 runs to 12 residues. The CDR3 DNA sequence: TGTGCCAGCAGAAGAGGGAATGAAAAACTGTTTTTT. Its translation: CASRRGNEKLFF.

This clone was seen once. This rearrangement joins TRBV15 to TRBJ2-3, with D hard to call. Germline V gene data show CDR1 as LNHNV and CDR2 as YYDKDF (reference sequence). The CDR3 loop spans 12 amino acids. Trimming removed 5 bases from V and 0 bases from J, with 3 bases in between. CDR3 sequence: CATSPSTDTQYF. The CDR3 coding sequence is TGTGCCACCAGCCCCAGCACAGATACGCAGTATTTT.

This chain uses TRBV29-1 with TRBJ1-4; D unresolved. This CDR3 comprises 12 residues. Deletions cut 5 bases from V and 8 bases from J, with 12 bases between. Germline CDR1 is SQVTM and CDR2 is ANQGSEA. DNA of the CDR3: TGCAGCGTTCACAACGTAGGGGAAAAACTGTTTTTT. Translation gives CSVHNVGEKLFF.

The rearrangement uses TRBV14 and TRBJ1-1, with D unclear. CDR1 SGHDN and CDR2 FVKESK come from the germline V gene. The CDR3 runs 13 residues. Trimming took off 6 bases at V and 4 bases at J, with 12 bases between the two ends. In DNA form, the CDR3 reads TGTGCCAGCAGGCGACAAATCGGCACTGAAGCTTTCTTT. Translation: CASRRQIGTEAFF.

The rearrangement joins TRBV9 to TRBJ2-1; maybe TRBD1 (5 bases). The germline gives CDR1 SGDLS, CDR2 YYNGEE. Trimming removed 3 bases at V and 0 bases at J, with 10 bases between. The CDR3 has 15 amino acids. This CDR3 reads CASSEQASSYNEQFF. In DNA, the CDR3 is TGTGCCAGCAGCGAACAGGCGAGCTCCTACAATGAGCAGTTCTTC.

CDR3 sequence: CASSMGTSEQETQYF. CDR3 sequence (DNA): TGTGCCAGTAGTATGGGGACTAGCGAACAAGAGACCCAGTACTTC. The V call is TRBV19, the J call TRBJ2-5; 10 nucleotides match TRBD2. This CDR3 has 15 residues. Trimming removed 3 bases from V and 2 bases from J; junction bases left unmatched: 3. CDR1 is LNHDA and CDR2 is SQIVND in the germline V gene (reference sequence).

The chain employs TRBV13 and TRBJ2-3; D unresolved. CDR1 PRHDT and CDR2 FYEKMQ come from the germline V gene (reference sequence). CDR3 length: 16 residues. V was cut by 3 bases and J by 0 bases, with 13 bases left in between. This chain's CDR3 is CASSFQPKTSTDTQYF. In DNA form, the CDR3 reads TGTGCCAGCAGCTTCCAACCCAAAACTAGCACAGATACGCAGTATTTT.

The V and J genes are TRBV27 and TRBJ2-7; 10 nucleotides align to TRBD1. Germline loops: CDR1 MNHEY, CDR2 SMNVEV (reference sequence). This CDR3 spans 15 amino acids. V shed 6 bases and J 2 bases; nucleotides not matched to a gene: 7. In DNA form, the CDR3 reads TGTGCCAGCAGCCTCCGGGACAGGGGACCCTACGAGCAGTACTTC. Translation: CASSLRDRGPYEQYF.

V is TRBV5-1 and J is TRBJ2-3, with a tentative D call TRBD1 (5 bases). Germline lookup yields CDR1 SGHRS and CDR2 YFSETQ. V shed 3 bases and J shed 6 bases, with 14 bases lying between them. The CDR3 length is 14 residues. For the CDR3, the DNA is TGCGCCAGCAGCTCTGAGGTCCCAGGGGATACGCAGTATTTT. It is translated as CASSSEVPGDTQYF.

The chain combines TRBV19 with TRBJ2-2; D gene unclear. CDR3 size: 15 residues. With 3 bases removed from V and 1 base from J, the gap between germline ends came to 9 bases. Germline-derived CDR1 and CDR2 are LNHDA and SQIVND (reference sequence). The CDR3 region has the DNA TGTGCCAGTAGTATGCTTTTAGTGAACACCGGGGAGCTGTTTTTT. Amino acid sequence: CASSMLLVNTGELFF.

The CDR3, as DNA: TGCGCCAGCAGCCTAGGGACTAGCTTCGGGGGGGAGCAGTTCTTC. Translating it yields CASSLGTSFGGEQFF. V and J are TRBV5-1 and TRBJ2-1; 9 nucleotides match TRBD2. This CDR3 is 15 amino acids long. Germline V gene sequence: CDR1 SGHRS, CDR2 YFSETQ. V dropped 4 bases and J dropped 10; count of bases not matched to a gene: 12.